This entry concerns a single TCR beta chain. Antigen specificity is unknown. A sample-barcoded 5' primer and a J-beta primer mix were used in a second PCR of about 7 to 12 cycles. Each sample yielded at least 3 million CDR3-containing paired-end reads. TCRdb re-analysed the 5' RACE reads in MiXCR, keeping a single row per CDR3 protein. The sample consists of 660,000 or so distinct CDR3 sequences, 58% of them appearing once. The data were taken from a study of blood T cells in healthy people across ages. Study findings and constraints: Aged donors had fewer naive CD4+ cells and lower diversity than long-lived donors.

In terms of origin and age, donors were healthy Caucasian individuals from Russia aged roughly 6 to 100. Each sample provided at least 6 micrograms of extracted total RNA. The TCR was taken from a man in his 60s in good health. Sequenced sample: blood.

DNA of the CDR3: TGTGCCAGCAGTTTTGCGGCCGATTCATCACCCCTCCACTTT. Translation: CASSFAADSSPLHF. V and J are TRBV27 and TRBJ1-6; D gene ambiguous. The CDR3 is 14 amino acids. Trimming removed 3 bases at V and 10 bases at J, with 13 bases between. Germline CDR1 is MNHEY and CDR2 is SMNVEV (reference sequence).